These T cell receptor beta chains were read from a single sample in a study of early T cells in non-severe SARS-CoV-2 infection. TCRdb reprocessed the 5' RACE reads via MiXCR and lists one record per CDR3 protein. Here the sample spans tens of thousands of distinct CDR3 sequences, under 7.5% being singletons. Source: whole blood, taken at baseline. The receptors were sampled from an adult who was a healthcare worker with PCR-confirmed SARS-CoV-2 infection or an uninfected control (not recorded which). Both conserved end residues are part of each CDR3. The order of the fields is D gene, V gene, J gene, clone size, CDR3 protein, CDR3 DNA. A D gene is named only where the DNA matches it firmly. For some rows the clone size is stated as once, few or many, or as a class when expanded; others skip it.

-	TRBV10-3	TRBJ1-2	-	CAITTLQGIGGYAF	TGTGCCATTACGACGCTGCAGGGGATCGGCGGCTACGCCTTC
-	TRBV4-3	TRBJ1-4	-	CASRRGYNEKLFF	TGCGCCAGCAGAAGGGGTTATAATGAAAAACTGTTTTTT
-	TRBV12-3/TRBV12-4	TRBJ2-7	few	CASSFGYEQYF	TGTGCCAGCAGTTTTGGATACGAGCAGTACTTC
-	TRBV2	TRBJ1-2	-	CASTPLMGGRNGYTF	TGTGCCAGCACCCCACTCATGGGAGGCAGGAATGGCTACACCTTC
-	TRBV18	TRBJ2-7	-	CASSRGGRDLLPYEQYF	TGTGCCAGCTCACGGGGCGGCAGGGACTTACTTCCCTACGAGCAGTACTTC
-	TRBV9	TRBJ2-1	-	CASSVGYRDEQFF	TGTGCCAGCAGCGTAGGATACCGGGATGAGCAGTTCTTC
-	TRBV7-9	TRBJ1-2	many	CASTIATDSHNYGYTF	TGTGCCAGCACCATCGCAACCGACAGTCATAACTATGGCTACACCTTC
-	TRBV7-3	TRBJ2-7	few	CASAPPSGEQYF	TGTGCCAGCGCCCCCCCCTCGGGGGAGCAGTACTTC
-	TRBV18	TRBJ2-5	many	CASSPGQQETQYF	TGTGCCAGCTCACCGGGGCAACAAGAGACCCAGTACTTC
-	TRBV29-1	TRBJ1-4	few	CSVVSAGGLFF	TGCAGCGTTGTCAGCGCGGGGGGACTGTTTTTT